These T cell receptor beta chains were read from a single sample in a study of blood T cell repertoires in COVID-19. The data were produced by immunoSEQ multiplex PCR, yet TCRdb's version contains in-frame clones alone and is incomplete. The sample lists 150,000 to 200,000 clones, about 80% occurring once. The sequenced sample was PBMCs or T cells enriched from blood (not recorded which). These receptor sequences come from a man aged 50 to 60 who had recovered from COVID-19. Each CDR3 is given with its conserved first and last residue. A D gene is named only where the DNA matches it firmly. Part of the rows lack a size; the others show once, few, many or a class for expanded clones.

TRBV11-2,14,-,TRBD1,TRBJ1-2,TGTGCCAGCAGCTCAGGAAACCGGGACAGGGTCCACACCTTC,CASSSGNRDRVHTF
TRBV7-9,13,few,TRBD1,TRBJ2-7,TGTGCCAGCAGCTCGACAGGGAAGGACGAGCAGTACTTC,CASSSTGKDEQYF
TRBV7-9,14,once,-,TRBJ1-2,TGTGCCAGCAGCCTTGCAGGGCGCCAAGGGGGCTACACCTTC,CASSLAGRQGGYTF
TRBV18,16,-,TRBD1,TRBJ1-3,TGTGCCAGCTCACCACCCGGACAGGGTGGCGGAAACACCATATATTTT,CASSPPGQGGGNTIYF
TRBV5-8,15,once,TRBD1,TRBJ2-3,TGTGCCAGCAGCTCGGGACAGGGGAGGACAGATACGCAGTATTTT,CASSSGQGRTDTQYF
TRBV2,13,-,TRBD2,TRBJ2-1,TGTGCCAGCAGGACCCAACTAGCGGGCGAGCAGTTCTTC,CASRTQLAGEQFF
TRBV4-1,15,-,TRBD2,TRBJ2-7,TGCGCCAGCAGCCAAGCCGGGACTAGTATCTACGAGCAGTACTTC,CASSQAGTSIYEQYF
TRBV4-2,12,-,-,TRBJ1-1,TGTGCCAGCCCTACGCCGAACACTGAAGCTTTCTTT,CASPTPNTEAFF
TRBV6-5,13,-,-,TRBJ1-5,TGTGCCAGCAGCGGCGGGAGCAATCAGCCCCAGCATTTT,CASSGGSNQPQHF
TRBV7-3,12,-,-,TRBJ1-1,TGTGCCAGCAGCTTTCCGGGGACTGAAGCTTTCTTT,CASSFPGTEAFF
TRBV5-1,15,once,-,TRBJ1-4,TGCGCCAGCAGCTTGGGGAGCGCAACTGGGGAAAAACTGTTTTTT,CASSLGSATGEKLFF
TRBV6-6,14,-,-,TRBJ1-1,TGTGCCAGCAGTTACCAGGCGGCGGGCGATGAAGCTTTCTTT,CASSYQAAGDEAFF
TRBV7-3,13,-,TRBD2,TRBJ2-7,TGTGCCAGCAGCCCCAAGCGGGGTGGGGAGCAGTACTTC,CASSPKRGGEQYF
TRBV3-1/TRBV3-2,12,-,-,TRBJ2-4,TGTGCCAGCAGTCCTACAGGTTCCATTCAGTACTTC,CASSPTGSIQYF
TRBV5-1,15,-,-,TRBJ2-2,TGCGCCACCTACCCCGGGATTCCTAACACCGGGGAGCTGTTTTTT,CATYPGIPNTGELFF
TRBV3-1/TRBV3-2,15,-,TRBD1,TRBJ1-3,TGTGCCAGCAGCCCCCAGGCACAGGGGGGAAACACCATATATTTT,CASSPQAQGGNTIYF
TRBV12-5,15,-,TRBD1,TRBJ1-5,TGTGCTAGTGGCTGTGACAGGGGACGGGATCAGCCCCAGCATTTT,CASGCDRGRDQPQHF
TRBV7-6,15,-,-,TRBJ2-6,TGTGCCAGCTCTCGCCGGAGCTCTGGGGCCAACGTCCTGACTTTC,CASSRRSSGANVLTF
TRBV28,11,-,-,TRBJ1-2,TGTGCCAGCGGGGAGGACTATGGCTACACCTTC,CASGEDYGYTF
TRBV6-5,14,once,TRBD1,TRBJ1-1,TGTGCCAGCAGTACAGGGGGTTCGAACACTGAAGCTTTCTTT,CASSTGGSNTEAFF
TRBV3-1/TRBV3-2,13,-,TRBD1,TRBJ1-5,TGTGCCAGCAGCCCGGGACAGAATCAGCCCCAGCATTTT,CASSPGQNQPQHF
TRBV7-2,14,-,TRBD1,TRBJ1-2,TGTGCCAGCAACTCGGACAGGGCGATAGGTGGCTACACCTTC,CASNSDRAIGGYTF
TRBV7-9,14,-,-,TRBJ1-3,TGTGCCAGCAGTAAAGGGAGCTCTGGAAACACCATATATTTT,CASSKGSSGNTIYF
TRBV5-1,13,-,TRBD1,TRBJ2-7,TGCGCCAGCAGCTTTGGGACAGTGGACGAGCAGTACTTC,CASSFGTVDEQYF
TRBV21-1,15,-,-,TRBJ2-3,TGTGCCAGCAACCTGGGACAGGGACCCCCAGATACGCAGTATTTT,CASNLGQGPPDTQYF
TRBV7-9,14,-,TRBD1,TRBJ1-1,TGTGCCAGCAGCAAAGGACAGGGGGGGTTTGAAGCTTTCTTT,CASSKGQGGFEAFF
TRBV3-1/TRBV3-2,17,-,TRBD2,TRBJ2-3,TGTGCCAGCAGCCAAGCAGGTAGCGGGGGCGGGGGAGATACGCAGTATTTT,CASSQAGSGGGGDTQYF
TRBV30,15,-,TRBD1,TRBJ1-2,TGTGCCTGGTACCTGACAGGGAGAGGAGACCATGGCTACACCTTC,CAWYLTGRGDHGYTF
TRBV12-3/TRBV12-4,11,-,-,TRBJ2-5,TGTGCCAGCGCCCGAGGGGAGACCCAGTACTTC,CASARGETQYF
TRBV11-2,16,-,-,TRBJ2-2,TGTGCCAGCAGCTTAGTGGCAGGCCTGAACACCGGGGAGCTGTTTTTT,CASSLVAGLNTGELFF
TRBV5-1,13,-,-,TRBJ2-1,TGCGCCAGCAGTTCAAGCACCCGGGATGAGCAGTTCTTC,CASSSSTRDEQFF
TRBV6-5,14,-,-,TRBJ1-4,TGTGCCAGCAGCACGGGGACACTTAATGAAAAACTGTTTTTT,CASSTGTLNEKLFF
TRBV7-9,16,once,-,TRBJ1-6,TGTGCCAGCAGCTTAGCGCCAGGGCGGAATAATTCACCCCTCCACTTT,CASSLAPGRNNSPLHF
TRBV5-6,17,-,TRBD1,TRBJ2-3,TGTGCCAGCAGCTTGGAGGGGGCCAGAAGAGGGACAGATACGCAGTATTTT,CASSLEGARRGTDTQYF
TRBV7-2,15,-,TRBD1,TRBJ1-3,TGTGCCAGCAGCCCCCAGAGACAGGGGGCACACACCATATATTTT,CASSPQRQGAHTIYF
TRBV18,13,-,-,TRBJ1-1,TGTGCCAGCCGCGGAAGCAGGAACACTGAAGCTTTCTTT,CASRGSRNTEAFF
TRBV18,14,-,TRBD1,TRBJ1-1,TGTGCCAGCTCACCCGACAGGGCGAACACTGAAGCTTTCTTT,CASSPDRANTEAFF
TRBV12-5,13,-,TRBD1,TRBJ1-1,TGTGCTAGTGGGGACAGGGCGAACACTGAAGCTTTCTTT,CASGDRANTEAFF
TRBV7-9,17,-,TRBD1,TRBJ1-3,TGTGCCAGCAGCTTGGACAGGGGGAGGATATCTGGAAACACCATATATTTT,CASSLDRGRISGNTIYF
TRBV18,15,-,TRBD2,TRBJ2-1,TGTGCCAGCTCCTCAGGTGAGCGGGGGTATAATGAGCAGTTCTTC,CASSSGERGYNEQFF
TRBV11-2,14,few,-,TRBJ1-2,TGTGCCAGCAGCTTATATGGAGGGAACTATGGCTACACCTTC,CASSLYGGNYGYTF
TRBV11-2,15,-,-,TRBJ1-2,TGTGCCAGCAGCCCGAGCGGCTCCCCCGTGAGAGGCTACACCTTC,CASSPSGSPVRGYTF
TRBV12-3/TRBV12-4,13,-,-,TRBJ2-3,TGTGCCAGCACGCGGGGGCGCACAGATACGCAGTATTTT,CASTRGRTDTQYF
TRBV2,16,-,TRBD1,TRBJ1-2,TGTGCCAGCAACCGGGACAGGGCTGTCCCTAACTATGGCTACACCTTC,CASNRDRAVPNYGYTF
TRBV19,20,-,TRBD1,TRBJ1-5,TGTGCCAGTAGTATGCCGCGCTGGGACAGGGGAACGTATAGCAATCAGCCCCAGCATTTT,CASSMPRWDRGTYSNQPQHF